The clone carrying this T cell receptor beta chain was detected only a few times. Its antigen is still unknown. This entry comes from a study of cytomegalovirus exposure and HLA in healthy donors. Use of 60 Vbeta and 13 Jbeta primers characterized the PCR. Here immunoSEQ multiplex PCR was the method, and the copy in TCRdb shows in-frame clones only, minus some. The sample records 200,000 to 250,000 clones, over 65% being singletons. Study-level points and caveats: A later analysis reportedly found that, within productive TCRs, an Asian-associated ancestry cluster had fewer N-insertions than the mean observed across the approximately 700 donors. Follow-up analysis later connected one missense variant in DCLRE1C with trimming of TCR beta V- and J-genes. Researchers reported from a later analysis that most CMV-associated TCR beta chains appeared HLA-restricted.

This TCR came from a man aged 18 to 30 in good health and CMV-seronegative. Sequencing used PBMCs.

The CDR3 coding sequence is TGTGCCAGCAGCTTAGGAGGATATGGCTACACCTTC. Residues: CASSLGGYGYTF. The V gene is TRBV7-9, the J gene TRBJ1-2; no firm D call. CDR3 size: 12 residues. Germline CDR1 reads SEHNR; CDR2 reads FQNEAQ (reference sequence). V gave up 1 base and J gave up 5 bases, with 5 bases separating them.